This T cell receptor beta chain was captured in a study of CD8+ T cells in alopecia areata. Background on the study: Those patients who were treated received oral tofacitinib, which was given at 5 to 10 mg twice daily for moderate-to-severe alopecia areata. Study-level findings and limits: Sequencing of scalp tissue also captures the resident alphabeta T cells of normal skin. Although TCR sharing was seen in mice, sharing across patients was less clear, possibly for HLA-related reasons.

This clone was picked up a small number of times. Its antigen is unknown. Germline CDR1 is ENHRY and CDR2 is SYGVKD. V lost 5 bases and J lost 1, with 7 bases in between. The CDR3 runs 13 residues. cDNA prepared by RNA extraction and subsequent reverse transcription served as the template for sequencing. Produced via immunoSEQ multiplex PCR; TCRdb's table is partial and in-frame only. There are 150,000 to 200,000 clones in the sample; approximately 62% occur only once, and about 1.5% lies in the top ten. This TCR was recovered from a human donor with alopecia areata. This chain uses TRBV10-3 with TRBJ2-3, with D unresolved. The specimen was CD4+ T cells sorted from blood, collected at week 0. CDR3 DNA: TGTGCCATCAGTACTCAGGGCACAGATACGCAGTATTTT. Protein sequence: CAISTQGTDTQYF.